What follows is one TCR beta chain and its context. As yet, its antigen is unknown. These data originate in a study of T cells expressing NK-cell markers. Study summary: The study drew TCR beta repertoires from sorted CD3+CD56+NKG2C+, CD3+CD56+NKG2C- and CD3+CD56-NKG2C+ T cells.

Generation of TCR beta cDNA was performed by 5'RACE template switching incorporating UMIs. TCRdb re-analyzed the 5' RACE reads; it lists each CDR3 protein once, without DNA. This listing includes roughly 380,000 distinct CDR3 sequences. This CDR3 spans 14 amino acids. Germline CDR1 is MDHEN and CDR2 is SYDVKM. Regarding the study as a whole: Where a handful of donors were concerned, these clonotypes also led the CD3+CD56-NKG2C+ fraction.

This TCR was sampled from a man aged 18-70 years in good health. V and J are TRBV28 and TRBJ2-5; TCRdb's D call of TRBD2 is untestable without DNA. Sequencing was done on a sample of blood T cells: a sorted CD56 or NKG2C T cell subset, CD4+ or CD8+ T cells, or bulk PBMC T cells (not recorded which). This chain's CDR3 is CASSMGPAQETQYF.